Below, 27 T cell receptor beta chains from the same sample are listed, as sequenced in a study of blood T cell repertoires in COVID-19. TCRdb's table, derived via immunoSEQ multiplex PCR, lists solely in-frame clones and lacks some. The data show 150,000 to 200,000 clones, over 75% seen once. Sequencing was carried out using peripheral blood. The receptors here all came from a woman aged 70 to 79 with acute or convalescent COVID-19.

This chain joins TRBV29-1 and TRBJ2-2, with TRBD2 matching 13 bases. This CDR3 is 16 amino acids long. V lost 4 bases to trimming and J lost 4 bases; unmatched junction nucleotides: 6. CDR1 and CDR2 from the germline V gene are SQVTM and ANQGSEA. The CDR3 coding sequence is TGCAGCGTTGGACTAGCGGGAGGTTCGGGCACCGGGGAGCTGTTTTTT. Translated: CSVGLAGGSGTGELFF.

V is TRBV6-4 and J is TRBJ2-7; possibly TRBD1 for D (5 bases). The V gene's germline CDR1 is MRHNA and CDR2 SNTAGT. The CDR3 covers 13 residues. V lost 6 bases, J lost 4 bases, and 13 bases lay in between. The CDR3 DNA reads TGTGCCAGCAGATGTAATGGGGCGTACGAGCAGTACTTC. This translates into CASRCNGAYEQYF.

V and J are TRBV10-2 and TRBJ1-5; 10 positions agree with TRBD1. The J segment lost 5 bases and the V segment lost 5 bases, leaving 6 bases of the junction unmatched. From germline, CDR1 is WSHSY and CDR2 SAAADI. This CDR3 region has 15 residues. Written as DNA, the CDR3 is TGCGCCAGCAGTCGGGACAGGGGAGTCGATCAGCCCCAGCATTTT. Protein sequence: CASSRDRGVDQPQHF.

This clone was counted many times. The V gene is TRBV7-2, the J gene TRBJ1-5; unclear D gene. Germline CDR1 SGHTA, CDR2 FQGNSA. Trimming removed 3 bases at V and 1 base at J, with 4 bases between. This CDR3 region has 13 residues. CDR3 loop: CASSFQSNQPQHF. In DNA, the CDR3 is TGTGCCAGCAGCTTTCAGAGCAATCAGCCCCAGCATTTT.

The chain is built from TRBV6-2 or TRBV6-3 and TRBJ2-2; 8 bases fit TRBD2. The CDR3 is 16 residues long. Trimming took 6 bases from V and 2 from J; bases not matched to a gene: 8. Germline loops: CDR1 MNHEY, CDR2 SVGEGT. The CDR3 coding sequence is TGTGCCAGCAGCTCCGGGACTAGTCTAAACACCGGGGAGCTGTTTTTT. As protein: CASSSGTSLNTGELFF.

About this clone itself: Other DNA sequences of this sample code for an identical CDR3. The J gene is TRBJ1-3, the V gene TRBV5-1, with D possibly TRBD1 on 6 matching bases. This CDR3 is 15 amino acids long. The ends were cut back, 0 bases at V and 2 bases at J, with 9 bases in the middle. The germline CDR1 and CDR2 sequences are SGHRS and YFSETQ. The CDR3 coding sequence is TGCGCCAGCAGCTTGGGCCAGGGGACTGGAAACACCATATATTTT. As protein: CASSLGQGTGNTIYF.

The J gene is TRBJ2-3, the V gene TRBV10-1; D is perhaps TRBD1 (6 bases). The CDR3 consists of 15 residues. V gave up 3 bases and J gave up 4 bases, with 14 bases separating them. In germline, CDR1 is WNHNN, CDR2 SYGVQD (reference sequence). As DNA, the CDR3 is TGCGCCAGCAGTGACCCTGGACAGAGACCAGATACGCAGTATTTT. Amino acid sequence: CASSDPGQRPDTQYF.

This clone occurred a few times. The chain couples TRBV6-5 to TRBJ2-7; D not certain. This CDR3 has 11 amino acids. The ends were cut back, 10 bases at V and 5 bases at J, with 12 bases in the middle. CDR1 MNHEY and CDR2 SVGAGI come from the germline V gene. The CDR3 here is CATALVDEQYF. DNA for the CDR3: TGTGCCACCGCTCTAGTTGACGAGCAGTACTTC.

The CDR3: CASSLVGTGIAAEAFF. In DNA, the CDR3 is TGCGCCAGCAGCTTGGTGGGGACAGGGATTGCCGCTGAAGCTTTCTTT. The V and J genes are TRBV5-1 and TRBJ1-1; 9 nucleotides align to TRBD1. Germline V gene data show CDR1 as SGHRS and CDR2 as YFSETQ. The CDR3 is made up of 16 amino acids. V lost 0 bases, J lost 6 bases, and 9 bases stayed unmatched. The full variable domain, with the rest looked up from reference TRBV5-1 and TRBJ1-1, is KAGVTQTPRYLIKTRGQQVTLSCSPISGHRSVSWYQQTPGQGLQFLFEYFSETQRNKGNFPGRFSGRQFSNSRSEMNVSTLELGDSALYLCASSLVGTGIAAEAFFGQGTRLTVV.

The chain is built from TRBV5-5 and TRBJ1-5, with 11 bases identical to TRBD1. Trimming cost V 4 bases and J 2 bases; bases outside gene matches: 2. There are 15 residues in the CDR3. Germline CDR1 reads SGHKS; CDR2 reads YYEKEE (reference sequence). The CDR3 region has the DNA TGTGCCAGCAGCCGGGGACAGGGGGGCAATCAGCCCCAGCATTTT. Encoded protein: CASSRGQGGNQPQHF.

This rearrangement joins TRBV7-2 to TRBJ2-2, with 7 bases that match TRBD2. V dropped 1 base and J dropped 4; count of bases not matched to a gene: 9. The CDR3 has 17 amino acids. Germline V gene sequence: CDR1 SGHTA, CDR2 FQGNSA. The CDR3 loop is CASSLDGGSAGTGELFF. CDR3 DNA: TGTGCCAGCAGCTTAGATGGCGGGAGTGCGGGCACCGGGGAGCTGTTTTTT.

The rearrangement uses TRBV7-9 and TRBJ2-3; 10 bases are a match to TRBD2. V gave up 7 bases and J gave up 2 bases; unmatched junction bases: 15. Looked up from germline, CDR1 is SEHNR and CDR2 is FQNEAQ (reference sequence). The CDR3 is made up of 18 amino acids. The CDR3 DNA sequence: TGTGCCAGCATCCCCCGCCCCCTAGCGGGAGTGATCACAGATACGCAGTATTTT. Translated: CASIPRPLAGVITDTQYF.

The chain links TRBV2 to TRBJ2-2; 10 nucleotides agree with TRBD1. This CDR3 contains 15 residues. The trim removed 7 bases at V and 6 bases at J, leaving 8 bases unmatched. Germline V gene lookup returns CDR1 SNHLY and CDR2 FYNNEI. CDR3 amino acids: CASILDRGRPGELFF. CDR3 in DNA: TGTGCCAGCATCCTGGACAGGGGGAGGCCCGGGGAGCTGTTTTTT. Full variable domain (rest looked up from reference TRBV2 and TRBJ2-2): EPEVTQTPSHQVTQMGQEVILRCVPISNHLYFYWYRQILGQKVEFLVSFYNNEISEKSEIFDDQFSVERPDGSNFTLKIRSTKLEDSAMYFCASILDRGRPGELFFGEGSRLTVL.

The chain couples TRBV18 to TRBJ2-7; the match to TRBD1 covers 9 bases. The germline CDR1 and CDR2 sequences are KGHSH and LQKENI. The CDR3 extends over 14 amino acids. Trimming cost V 3 bases and J 4 bases; bases outside gene matches: 4. The CDR3 sequence: CASSPGQGRYEQYF. In DNA form, the CDR3 reads TGTGCCAGCTCACCGGGACAGGGACGGTACGAGCAGTACTTC.

The rearrangement joins TRBV30 to TRBJ2-5; tentative D call: TRBD1 (6 bases). CDR1 and CDR2 from the germline V gene are GTSNPN and SVGIG (reference sequence). The CDR3 loop spans 16 amino acids. The germline V and J ends were trimmed by 1 base and 4 bases, with 19 bases remaining between them. The CDR3 nucleotides read TGTGCCTGGAGTGCGTACCAGGGGCCGCTCGGAGAGACCCAGTACTTC. Its translation: CAWSAYQGPLGETQYF.

The chain uses TRBV30 and TRBJ2-3, with TRBD2 as a possible D gene (6 bases). With 5 bases removed from V and 3 bases from J, the gap between germline ends came to 9 bases. The CDR3 runs to 12 residues. Germline V gene lookup returns CDR1 GTSNPN and CDR2 SVGIG (reference sequence). As DNA, the CDR3 is TGTGCCTGGGGGAGGAGGACAGATACGCAGTATTTT. Translated: CAWGRRTDTQYF.

Sample share makes this clone medium-sized. J is TRBJ2-7 and V is TRBV5-1; possibly TRBD2 for D (5 bases). CDR3 size: 11 residues. Germline V gene data show CDR1 as SGHRS and CDR2 as YFSETQ. The V and J ends lost 5 bases and 5 bases respectively, with 8 bases between them. The CDR3 nucleotides read TGCGCCAGCAGTGAGGGTAACGAGCAGTACTTC. Residues: CASSEGNEQYF.

CDR3 residues: CASSGQGTGTDTQYF. The CDR3 DNA reads as TGCGCCAGCAGTGGGCAGGGTACGGGCACAGATACGCAGTATTTT. The chain employs TRBV5-1 and TRBJ2-3; D is possibly TRBD1 (5 bases). The CDR3 has 15 residues. Looked up from germline, CDR1 is SGHRS and CDR2 is YFSETQ. Trimming took 5 bases from V and 1 from J, leaving 14 bases between them.

The chain combines TRBV6-6 with TRBJ2-5, with 12 bases that match TRBD1. The CDR3 runs to 15 residues. V gave up 6 bases and J gave up 5 bases; unmatched junction bases: 7. The V gene's germline CDR1 is MNHNY and CDR2 SVGAGI (reference sequence). CDR3 nucleotides: TGTGCCAGCAGATATGGGACAGGGGGCGACGAGACCCAGTACTTC. Translated: CASRYGTGGDETQYF.

This clone was seen once. V gene TRBV3-1 (or the pseudogene TRBV3-2) combines with J gene TRBJ2-3; 7 bases line up with TRBD2. CDR3 length: 14 amino acids. Germline CDR1 reads LGHDT; CDR2 reads YNNKEL (reference sequence). After removal of 2 bases from V and 5 bases from J, the junction contained 4 bases not matched to a gene. The CDR3 loop is CASSQTGGGDTQYF. For the CDR3, the DNA is TGTGCCAGCAGCCAAACTGGGGGGGGAGATACGCAGTATTTT.

For the CDR3, the DNA is TGTGCCAGCAGCTTATGGGGAACGGAATTAGGGGGCCAGTACTTC. Its protein product is CASSLWGTELGGQYF. The chain employs TRBV7-2 and TRBJ2-5, with a tentative D call TRBD1 (6 bases). The V and J ends lost 2 bases and 10 bases respectively, with 20 bases between them. Germline CDR1 reads SGHTA; CDR2 reads FQGNSA. The CDR3 contains 15 residues.

The chain is built from TRBV29-1 and TRBJ2-1, with 10 nucleotides matching TRBD2. Germline V CDR1 and CDR2: SQVTM, ANQGSEA. This CDR3 has 18 residues. With 4 bases clipped from V and 5 bases from J, the junction kept 17 bases outside the gene matches. As DNA, the CDR3 is TGCAGCGTTGGACAGGGGCTACTAGCGGGGAGTAAGGACAATGAGCAGTTCTTC. Translating gives CSVGQGLLAGSKDNEQFF.

The chain couples TRBV5-5 to TRBJ2-7; possibly TRBD1 for D (5 bases). Per germline, CDR1 SGHKS and CDR2 YYEKEE (reference sequence). This CDR3 contains 16 residues. The germline V and J ends were trimmed by 0 bases and 1 base, with 14 bases remaining between them. The CDR3 coding sequence is TGTGCCAGCAGCTTGGCCGGCAGTCCAGGGTCCTACGAGCAGTACTTC. This encodes CASSLAGSPGSYEQYF.

This chain links TRBV28 with TRBJ2-7; D call uncertain. Trimming stripped 3 bases from V and 6 bases from J, with 15 bases between. The CDR3 is 14 amino acids. In germline, CDR1 is MDHEN, CDR2 SYDVKM. The CDR3 sequence: CASSFPHSPGEQYF. CDR3 DNA sequence: TGTGCCAGCAGTTTCCCCCATTCCCCGGGCGAGCAGTACTTC.

The chain carries TRBV4-2 and TRBJ2-7, with a tentative D call TRBD1 (5 bases). Between the trimmed V and J ends, which lost 3 bases and 2 bases, there was a span of 14 bases. The CDR3 sequence is 15 residues long. CDR1 and CDR2 (germline): LGHNA, YNFKEQ. CDR3 DNA sequence: TGTGCCAGCAGCCAGTCCTCACAGGTTGCCTACGAGCAGTACTTC. Amino acids: CASSQSSQVAYEQYF.

The chain joins TRBV28 to TRBJ2-3; 8 nucleotides match TRBD1. Germline V lookup: CDR1 MDHEN, CDR2 SYDVKM. J lost 7 bases, V lost 7 bases, and 16 bases had no gene match. CDR3 size: 16 residues. In DNA form, the CDR3 reads TGTGCCAGCAAGAAACTGCCCGAGACAGGGGAATATACGCAGTATTTT. Translating gives CASKKLPETGEYTQYF. Based on the CDR3 plus reference TRBV28 and TRBJ2-3, the full variable domain is DVKVTQSSRYLVKRTGEKVFLECVQDMDHENMFWYRQDPGLGLRLIYFSYDVKMKEKGDIPEGYSVSREKKERFSLILESASTNQTSMYLCASKKLPETGEYTQYFGPGTRLTVL.

The V gene is TRBV29-1, the J gene TRBJ2-7; weak D call: TRBD1 (5 bases). Per germline, CDR1 SQVTM and CDR2 ANQGSEA. This CDR3 contains 12 residues. DNA for the CDR3: TGCAGAGATACCAAGGGGCCCTACGAGCAGTACTTC. It encodes CRDTKGPYEQYF.